Presented here are 24 T cell receptor beta chains from one specimen sequenced in a study of blood T cell repertoires in COVID-19. The table came from immunoSEQ multiplex PCR; TCRdb's copy has only in-frame clones and leaves some out. The data contain about 160,000 clones, over 80% of them singletons. The sequenced sample consisted of peripheral blood. The receptors come from a woman aged 80 or over with active or convalescent COVID-19.

This chain connects TRBV18 to TRBJ1-3; D gene unclear. The V and J ends lost 1 base and 0 bases respectively, with 7 bases between them. CDR1 and CDR2 (germline): KGHSH, LQKENI. The CDR3 is 15 amino acids. CDR3 in amino acids: CASSPRRSSGNTIYF. CDR3 in DNA: TGTGCCAGCTCACCACGCAGAAGCTCTGGAAACACCATATATTTT.

V usage is TRBV14 and J usage is TRBJ1-2, with D possibly matching TRBD1 (6 bases). The germline CDR1 and CDR2 sequences are SGHDN and FVKESK. The ends were cut back, 2 bases at V and 7 bases at J, with 8 bases in the middle. CDR3 length: 12 residues. The chain's CDR3 is CASSQIRGGYTF. In nucleotides, the CDR3 is TGTGCCAGCAGCCAAATCAGGGGTGGCTACACCTTC.

CDR3 sequence: CASSYGTSSEKLFF. Written as DNA, the CDR3 is TGTGCCAGCAGTTACGGGACATCGAGTGAAAAACTGTTTTTT. V gene TRBV6-2 or TRBV6-3 combines with J gene TRBJ1-4; tentative D call: TRBD1 (6 bases). The CDR3 covers 14 residues. Germline V gives CDR1 MNHEY, CDR2 SVGEGT. Between the trimmed V and J ends, which lost 2 bases and 7 bases, there was a span of 11 bases.

This clone was seen once. This chain connects TRBV19 to TRBJ1-2, with 8 nucleotides matching TRBD1. CDR3 length: 14 residues. V lost 3 bases and J lost 6; bases outside the gene matches: 6. Germline V gene data show CDR1 as LNHDA and CDR2 as SQIVND (reference sequence). This CDR3 is CASSILGQADGYTF. The CDR3 coding sequence is TGTGCCAGTAGTATCTTGGGACAGGCAGATGGCTACACCTTC.

The CDR3: CASSLDSVAYSSTDTQYF. The CDR3 DNA is TGTGCCAGCAGCTTAGATTCCGTAGCCTACTCTAGCACAGATACGCAGTATTTT. The chain couples TRBV7-2 to TRBJ2-3; D remains unclear. V lost 1 base, J lost 0 bases, and 17 bases lay in between. The CDR3 totals 18 residues. CDR1 and CDR2 from the germline V gene are SGHTA and FQGNSA.

V usage is TRBV19 and J usage is TRBJ2-7, with D possibly matching TRBD2 (6 bases). V was pared by 6 bases and J by 2 bases, with 17 bases between. The CDR3 has 15 amino acids. Per germline, CDR1 LNHDA and CDR2 SQIVND (reference sequence). CDR3 DNA: TGTGCCAGTAGCAACCGGGACTTAGGGACCTACGAGCAGTACTTC. Its translation is CASSNRDLGTYEQYF. Full variable domain (rest looked up from reference TRBV19 and TRBJ2-7): DGGITQSPKYLFRKEGQNVTLSCEQNLNHDAMYWYRQDPGQGLRLIYYSQIVNDFQKGDIAEGYSVSREKKESFPLTVTSAQKNPTAFYLCASSNRDLGTYEQYFGPGTRLTVT.

This rearrangement joins TRBV7-9 to TRBJ1-2, with 12 bases that match TRBD1. The CDR3 consists of 15 residues. Germline V gene data show CDR1 as SEHNR and CDR2 as FQNEAQ (reference sequence). Trimming took 3 bases from V and 12 from J; bases not matched to a gene: 11. The CDR3 nucleotides read TGTGCCAGCAGCTTGGGCCCCGGGACAGGGGGCGGAGACACCTTC. Translated: CASSLGPGTGGGDTF.

This CDR3 reads CASRTGGRTEAFF. DNA of the CDR3: TGTGCCAGCCGGACAGGGGGAAGGACTGAAGCTTTCTTT. This chain links TRBV2 with TRBJ1-1; 10 nucleotides line up with TRBD1. With V trimmed by 8 bases and J by 5 bases, 5 bases remained unmatched. This CDR3 is 13 amino acids long. Germline assignment: CDR1 SNHLY and CDR2 FYNNEI.

The gene calls are TRBV27 and TRBJ2-7; 8 nucleotides align to TRBD1. J lost 3 bases, V lost 5 bases, and 3 bases had no gene match. Germline CDR1 and CDR2: MNHEY and SMNVEV (reference sequence). The CDR3 runs to 13 residues. The chain's CDR3 is CASSRQGSYEQYF. CDR3 nucleotide sequence: TGTGCCAGCAGTCGACAGGGGAGCTACGAGCAGTACTTC.

The chain recombines TRBV5-4 with TRBJ1-1, with D uncertain. The length of the CDR3 is 15 residues. The germline gives CDR1 SGHNT, CDR2 YYREEE (reference sequence). The V end was cut by 0 bases, the J end by 4 bases, with 13 bases between. The DNA of the CDR3 is TGTGCCAGCAGCTTGGTAGCGGGGTTCGGCACTGAAGCTTTCTTT. Amino acids: CASSLVAGFGTEAFF.

This chain links TRBV19 with TRBJ2-3; 8 bases line up with TRBD2. Germline lookup yields CDR1 LNHDA and CDR2 SQIVND (reference sequence). The junction had 7 bases not matched to a gene; V was cut back by 7 bases and J by 1 base. The CDR3 spans 15 residues. The CDR3, as DNA: TGTGCCAGTAATTTAGCCGGGGGGGGCACAGATACGCAGTATTTT. Translation: CASNLAGGGTDTQYF.

This clone was detected only a few times. V and J are TRBV6-5 and TRBJ1-5; no reliable D call. Per germline, CDR1 MNHEY and CDR2 SVGAGI. The CDR3 loop spans 12 amino acids. Trimming cost V 6 bases and J 4 bases, with 7 bases left between them. CDR3 in amino acids: CASRGLNQPQHF. Here the CDR3 DNA reads TGTGCCAGCAGGGGCCTGAATCAGCCCCAGCATTTT.

The chain combines TRBV7-9 with TRBJ1-4; 7 positions match TRBD1. Germline loops: CDR1 SEHNR, CDR2 FQNEAQ (reference sequence). CDR3 length equals 15 residues. Trimming removed 1 base from V and 5 bases from J; junction bases left unmatched: 4. CDR3 sequence (DNA): TGTGCCAGCAGCTTAGATGGGACAGCGAATGAAAAACTGTTTTTT. Translated: CASSLDGTANEKLFF.

This clone has just a few counts. V and J are TRBV4-3 and TRBJ1-1, with 9 bases aligning to TRBD1. Germline V lookup: CDR1 LGHNA, CDR2 YSLEER. The junction had 2 bases not matched to a gene; V was cut back by 3 bases and J by 6 bases. The CDR3 runs to 13 residues. The CDR3 DNA follows: TGCGCCAGCAGCCAGGACAGGGGATCTGAAGCTTTCTTT. Translated: CASSQDRGSEAFF.

The DNA for the CDR3 is TGTGCCAGCAGCCACCTCCGGGACAGGGCTCTTAATTCACCCCTCCACTTT. Translation gives CASSHLRDRALNSPLHF. The chain joins TRBV11-2 to TRBJ1-6; 9 bases align to TRBD1. Germline V gives CDR1 SGHAT, CDR2 FQNNGV. This CDR3 spans 17 amino acids. V shed 5 bases and J 6 bases; nucleotides not matched to a gene: 11.

This clone was counted only a few times. The CDR3 is CASSGGHVEYNEQFF. The CDR3 DNA follows: TGTGCCAGCAGCGGCGGACATGTGGAGTACAATGAGCAGTTCTTC. The V call is TRBV5-4, the J call TRBJ2-1; a possible D gene is TRBD1 (5 bases). In germline, CDR1 is SGHNT, CDR2 YYREEE (reference sequence). V was pared by 4 bases and J by 4 bases, with 15 bases between. The CDR3 contains 15 residues.

The rearrangement links TRBV6-5 to TRBJ1-6, with TRBD1 identical over 7 bases. Germline CDR1 reads MNHEY; CDR2 reads SVGAGI. The J segment lost 7 bases and the V segment lost 6 bases, leaving 9 bases of the junction unmatched. The CDR3 runs 15 residues. Here the CDR3 DNA reads TGTGCCAGCAGCCTCGACAGGGTCGGGAATTCACCCCTCCACTTT. Amino acid sequence: CASSLDRVGNSPLHF.

The chain is built from TRBV3-1 (or the pseudogene TRBV3-2) and TRBJ2-6, with D maybe TRBD2 (7 bases). Germline values: CDR1 LGHDT, CDR2 YNNKEL (reference sequence). The CDR3 spans 17 residues. Trimming stripped 4 bases from V and 3 bases from J, with 16 bases between. CDR3: CASSPHGGGFGANVLTF. In DNA form, the CDR3 reads TGTGCCAGCAGCCCCCACGGCGGGGGCTTTGGGGCCAACGTCCTGACTTTC.

In DNA form, the CDR3 reads TGCGCCAGCAGCCAACCAACACAGGGGGCGGTGGATGGCTACACCTTC. It is translated as CASSQPTQGAVDGYTF. V is TRBV4-1 and J is TRBJ1-2, with TRBD1 identical over 9 bases. This CDR3 is 16 amino acids long. After removal of 2 bases from V and 6 bases from J, the junction contained 10 bases not matched to a gene. From germline, CDR1 is MGHRA and CDR2 YSYEKL.

The chain employs TRBV7-2 and TRBJ2-5; the match to TRBD2 covers 12 bases. Germline V gene lookup returns CDR1 SGHTA and CDR2 FQGNSA. The CDR3 runs to 16 residues. The ends lost 1 base at V and 5 bases at J; junction bases unmatched: 5. The CDR3 region is CASSLDPSGGAETQYF. For the CDR3, the DNA is TGTGCCAGCAGCTTAGATCCTAGCGGGGGGGCTGAGACCCAGTACTTC.

The rearrangement links TRBV18 to TRBJ2-7; 8 nucleotides match TRBD1. The CDR3 is 13 amino acids. The ends lost 4 bases at V and 4 bases at J; junction bases unmatched: 3. Germline values: CDR1 KGHSH, CDR2 LQKENI. CDR3 sequence: CASSLYRGYEQYF. The CDR3 DNA reads TGTGCCAGCTCACTGTACAGGGGGTACGAGCAGTACTTC.

The chain carries TRBV19 and TRBJ1-1, with D possibly TRBD1 on 5 matching bases. Germline V gene lookup returns CDR1 LNHDA and CDR2 SQIVND (reference sequence). V was shortened by 7 bases and J by 1 base, with 10 bases between the two germline ends. The CDR3 spans 13 residues. The CDR3 loop reads CASKKQANTEAFF. The CDR3 DNA reads TGTGCCAGTAAAAAACAGGCGAACACTGAAGCTTTCTTT. The whole variable domain, filled in from reference TRBV19 and TRBJ1-1, reads DGGITQSPKYLFRKEGQNVTLSCEQNLNHDAMYWYRQDPGQGLRLIYYSQIVNDFQKGDIAEGYSVSREKKESFPLTVTSAQKNPTAFYLCASKKQANTEAFFGQGTRLTVV.

V usage is TRBV18 and J usage is TRBJ2-7, with 10 bases matching TRBD1. Germline V gives CDR1 KGHSH, CDR2 LQKENI. Germline trimming cut 6 bases from V and 3 bases from J; bases unmatched to any gene: 8. This CDR3 is built from 15 residues. The CDR3 coding sequence is TGTGCCAGCTCTCGGCTCGGGACAGGGGACTACGAGCAGTACTTC. Its protein is CASSRLGTGDYEQYF.

This chain joins TRBV7-2 and TRBJ2-1; 11 positions match TRBD1. CDR3 length: 14 amino acids. Trimming cost V 5 bases and J 3 bases; bases outside gene matches: 0. The germline CDR1 and CDR2 sequences are SGHTA and FQGNSA. CDR3 protein: CASSGTGGYNEQFF. The CDR3 DNA reads as TGTGCCAGCAGCGGGACAGGGGGCTACAATGAGCAGTTCTTC.